A single sample is the source of the 10 T cell receptor beta chains below, sequenced in a study of blood T cell repertoires in COVID-19. Clones were read by immunoSEQ multiplex PCR, and TCRdb kept only the in-frame ones, dropping some. Among a few hundred thousand clones listed, about 86% were seen once. Sequencing input: PBMCs or T cells enriched from blood (not recorded which). These receptors came from a man younger than 40 with acute COVID-19.

The chain is built from TRBV7-9 and TRBJ2-1, with TRBD2 matching over 10 bases. V was clipped by 7 bases and J by 7 bases; unmatched bases: 10. This CDR3 spans 15 amino acids. The germline CDR1 and CDR2 sequences are SEHNR and FQNEAQ (reference sequence). The DNA of the CDR3 is TGTGCCAGCAACATACTAGCGGGACTACAGAATGAGCAGTTCTTC. This encodes CASNILAGLQNEQFF.

This chain connects TRBV19 to TRBJ1-1; 9 nucleotides line up with TRBD1. Trimming removed 5 bases from V and 6 bases from J; junction bases left unmatched: 4. CDR1 LNHDA and CDR2 SQIVND come from the germline V gene (reference sequence). This CDR3 has 13 amino acids. CDR3 sequence reads: CASSVRQGAEAFF. For the CDR3, the DNA is TGTGCCAGTAGTGTGCGACAGGGGGCTGAAGCTTTCTTT.

The sample holds a few counts of this clone. The chain links TRBV27 to TRBJ2-1; 8 bases fit TRBD2. This CDR3 has 18 amino acids. The V gene end was trimmed by 2 bases and the J gene end by 2 bases; junction bases not matched to a gene: 11. Germline V gene lookup returns CDR1 MNHEY and CDR2 SMNVEV (reference sequence). CDR3 protein: CASSLEIQRGLPYNEQFF. DNA of the CDR3: TGTGCCAGCAGTTTAGAGATCCAGCGGGGGCTTCCCTACAATGAGCAGTTCTTC.

This chain uses TRBV6-5 with TRBJ1-2; TRBD1 might be the D (6 bases). V lost 5 bases and J 4 bases, leaving 14 bases between the germline ends. The CDR3 contains 14 residues. The germline V gene has CDR1 MNHEY and CDR2 SVGAGI. The CDR3 reads CASSNNQGIYGYTF. In DNA form, the CDR3 reads TGTGCCAGCAGTAATAACCAGGGGATCTATGGCTACACCTTC.

This chain joins TRBV3-1 (or the pseudogene TRBV3-2) and TRBJ2-5; TRBD2 matches 12 bases. Germline V CDR1 and CDR2: LGHDT, YNNKEL (reference sequence). J was trimmed by 1 base and V by 4 bases; bases with no gene match: 10. The CDR3 has 18 amino acids. CDR3: CASSPHPGLAGTQETQYF. CDR3 bases: TGTGCCAGCAGCCCTCACCCGGGACTAGCGGGCACCCAAGAGACCCAGTACTTC.

The chain is built from TRBV11-3 and TRBJ2-1; the match to TRBD2 covers 9 bases. V trimming: 4 bases; J trimming: 7 bases; junction bases outside the gene matches: 20. From germline, CDR1 is SGHNT and CDR2 YENEEA. There are 19 residues in the CDR3. In nucleotides, the CDR3 is TGTGCCAGCAGCTCGCTAGATAGGTGGCGGGAGGGTGGACTAAATGAGCAGTTCTTC. Residues: CASSSLDRWREGGLNEQFF.

This clone came up a few times. V and J are TRBV2 and TRBJ1-5; TRBD1 matches 8 bases. CDR3 length equals 15 residues. The junction had 8 bases not matched to a gene; V was cut back by 6 bases and J by 4 bases. The germline gives CDR1 SNHLY, CDR2 FYNNEI. In nucleotides, the CDR3 is TGTGCCAGCAGCCGAGACAGGGGTTCGAATCAGCCCCAGCATTTT. Translation gives CASSRDRGSNQPQHF.

This clone occurred once. The chain combines TRBV5-4 with TRBJ1-2; TRBD1 matches at 10 bases. In germline, CDR1 is SGHNT, CDR2 YYREEE (reference sequence). The V gene end was trimmed by 5 bases and the J gene end by 7 bases; junction bases not matched to a gene: 8. There are 14 residues in the CDR3. Here the CDR3 reads CASSHPGQGLGYTF. In DNA, the CDR3 is TGTGCCAGCAGTCACCCGGGACAGGGGCTTGGCTACACCTTC.

The J gene is TRBJ2-3, the V gene TRBV7-9; 11 bases are shared with TRBD2. CDR3 length: 14 residues. Losses at the gene ends were 5 bases for V and 5 bases for J; bases not matched to a gene: 3. The germline V gene encodes CDR1 SEHNR and CDR2 FQNEAQ (reference sequence). DNA of the CDR3: TGTGCCAGCAGCGGGACTAGCGGTGAAGATACGCAGTATTTT. Its translation is CASSGTSGEDTQYF.

The chain employs TRBV9 and TRBJ2-1; a possible D gene is TRBD1 (6 bases). The CDR3 covers 15 residues. Trimming pared 0 bases from V and 7 bases from J, leaving 14 bases between. Germline lookup yields CDR1 SGDLS and CDR2 YYNGEE. Here the CDR3 DNA reads TGTGCCAGCAGCGTAGCACAGGGAGTAGGTAATGAGCAGTTCTTC. As protein: CASSVAQGVGNEQFF.